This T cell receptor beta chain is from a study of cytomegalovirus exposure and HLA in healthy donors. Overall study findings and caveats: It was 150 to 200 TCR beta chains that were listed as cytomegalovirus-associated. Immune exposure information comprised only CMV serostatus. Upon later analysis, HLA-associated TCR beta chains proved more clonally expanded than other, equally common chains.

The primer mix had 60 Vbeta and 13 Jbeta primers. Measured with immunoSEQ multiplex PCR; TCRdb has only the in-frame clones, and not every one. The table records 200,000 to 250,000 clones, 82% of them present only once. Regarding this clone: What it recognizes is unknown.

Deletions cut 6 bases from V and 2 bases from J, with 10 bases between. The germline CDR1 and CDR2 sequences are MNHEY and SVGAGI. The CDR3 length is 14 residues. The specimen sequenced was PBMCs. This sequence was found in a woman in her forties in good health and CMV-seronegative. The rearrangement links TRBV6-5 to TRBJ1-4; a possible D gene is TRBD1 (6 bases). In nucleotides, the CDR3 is TGTGCCAGCAGACCCACAGGGACTAATGAAAAACTGTTTTTT. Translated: CASRPTGTNEKLFF.